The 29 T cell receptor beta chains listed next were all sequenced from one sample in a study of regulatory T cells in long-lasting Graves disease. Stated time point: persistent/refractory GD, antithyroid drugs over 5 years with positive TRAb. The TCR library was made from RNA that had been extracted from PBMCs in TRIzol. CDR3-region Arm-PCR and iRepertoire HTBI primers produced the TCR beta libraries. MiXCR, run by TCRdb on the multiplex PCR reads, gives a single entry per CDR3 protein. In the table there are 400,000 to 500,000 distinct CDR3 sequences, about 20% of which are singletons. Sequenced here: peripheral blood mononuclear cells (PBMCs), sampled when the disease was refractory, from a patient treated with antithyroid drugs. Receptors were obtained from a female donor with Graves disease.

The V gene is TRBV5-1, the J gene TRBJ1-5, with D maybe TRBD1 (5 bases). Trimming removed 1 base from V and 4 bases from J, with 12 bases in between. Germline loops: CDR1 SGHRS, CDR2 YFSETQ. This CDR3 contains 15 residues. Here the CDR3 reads CASSLSPGSNQPQHF. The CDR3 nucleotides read TGCGCCAGCAGCTTGTCGCCAGGGTCGAATCAGCCCCAGCATTTT.

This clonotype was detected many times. In nucleotides, the CDR3 is TGTGCCAGCAGTCGGGGTGGCAATGAAAAACTGTTTTTT. Its translation: CASSRGGNEKLFF. The chain combines TRBV6-1 with TRBJ1-4; D not resolved. CDR1 is MNHNS, CDR2 SASEGT, per germline. The CDR3 has 13 amino acids. V was pared by 5 bases and J by 5 bases, with 9 bases between.

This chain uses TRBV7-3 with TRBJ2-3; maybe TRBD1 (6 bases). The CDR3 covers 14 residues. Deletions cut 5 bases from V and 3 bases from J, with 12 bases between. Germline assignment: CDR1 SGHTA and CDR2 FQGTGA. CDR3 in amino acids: CASSPQRGTDTQYF. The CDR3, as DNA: TGTGCCAGCAGCCCTCAGAGGGGGACAGATACGCAGTATTTT. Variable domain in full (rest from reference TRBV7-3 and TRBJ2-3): GAGVSQTPSNKVTEKGKYVELRCDPISGHTALYWYRQSLGQGPEFLIYFQGTGAADDSGLPNDRFFAVRPEGSVSTLKIQRTERGDSAVYLCASSPQRGTDTQYFGPGTRLTVL.

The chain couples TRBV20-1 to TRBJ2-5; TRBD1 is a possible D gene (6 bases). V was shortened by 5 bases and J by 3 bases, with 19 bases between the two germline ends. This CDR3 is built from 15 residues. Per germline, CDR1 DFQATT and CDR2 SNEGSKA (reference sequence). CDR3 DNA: TGCAGTGCTCGAGGGACACGGGATATCGAAGAGACCCAGTACTTC. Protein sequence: CSARGTRDIEETQYF.

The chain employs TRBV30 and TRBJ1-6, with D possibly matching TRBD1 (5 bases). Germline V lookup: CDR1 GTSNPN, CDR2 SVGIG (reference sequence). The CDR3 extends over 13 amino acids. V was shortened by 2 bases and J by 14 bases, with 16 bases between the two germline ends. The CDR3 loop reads CAWSLPPGRTLHF. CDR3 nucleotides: TGTGCCTGGAGTCTTCCGCCAGGGCGCACCCTCCACTTT.

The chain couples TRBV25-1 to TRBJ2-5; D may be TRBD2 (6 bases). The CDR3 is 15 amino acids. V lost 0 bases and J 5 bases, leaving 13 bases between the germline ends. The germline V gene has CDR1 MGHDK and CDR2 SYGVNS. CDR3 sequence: CASSEYGTFGETQYF. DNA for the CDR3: TGTGCCAGCAGTGAATATGGGACTTTCGGGGAGACCCAGTACTTC.

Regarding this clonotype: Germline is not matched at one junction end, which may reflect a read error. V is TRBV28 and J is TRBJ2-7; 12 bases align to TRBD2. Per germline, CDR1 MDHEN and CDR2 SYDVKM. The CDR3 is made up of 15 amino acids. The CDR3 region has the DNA TGTGCCGGCAGTACGACTAGCGGGAGACTCTACGAGCAGTACTTC. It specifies CAGSTTSGRLYEQYF.

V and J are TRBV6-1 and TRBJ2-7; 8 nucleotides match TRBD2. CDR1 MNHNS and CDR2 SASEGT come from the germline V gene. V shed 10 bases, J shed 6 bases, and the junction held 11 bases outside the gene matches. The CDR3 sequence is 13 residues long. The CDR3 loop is CATPGTRYIEQYF. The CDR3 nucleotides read TGTGCCACCCCCGGGACTAGATATATCGAGCAGTACTTC.

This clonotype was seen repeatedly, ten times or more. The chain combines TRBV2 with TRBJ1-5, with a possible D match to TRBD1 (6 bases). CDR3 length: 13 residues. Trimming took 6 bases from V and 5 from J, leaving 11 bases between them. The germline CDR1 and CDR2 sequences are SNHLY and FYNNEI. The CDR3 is CASRGGLYQPQHF. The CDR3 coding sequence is TGTGCCAGCAGGGGGGGGCTCTATCAGCCCCAGCATTTT.

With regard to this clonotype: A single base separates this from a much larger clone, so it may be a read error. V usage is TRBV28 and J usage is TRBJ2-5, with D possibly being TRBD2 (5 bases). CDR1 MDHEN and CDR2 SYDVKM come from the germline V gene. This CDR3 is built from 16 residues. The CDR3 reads CASSFVGRSTEETQCF. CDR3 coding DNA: TGTGCCAGCAGTTTTGTGGGGAGATCGACCGAAGAGACCCAGTGCTTC.

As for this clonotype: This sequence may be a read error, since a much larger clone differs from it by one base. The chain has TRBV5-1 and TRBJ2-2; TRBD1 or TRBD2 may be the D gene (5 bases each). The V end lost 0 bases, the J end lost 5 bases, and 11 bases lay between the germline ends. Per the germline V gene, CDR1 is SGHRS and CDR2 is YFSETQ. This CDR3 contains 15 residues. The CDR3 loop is CASSLAIGETGELFF. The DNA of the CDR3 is TGCGCCAGCAGCTTGGCAATAGGGGAGACCGGGGAGCTGTTTTTT.

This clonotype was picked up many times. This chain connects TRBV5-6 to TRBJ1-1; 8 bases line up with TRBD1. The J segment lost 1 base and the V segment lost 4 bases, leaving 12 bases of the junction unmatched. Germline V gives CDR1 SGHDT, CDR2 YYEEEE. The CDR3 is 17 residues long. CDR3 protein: CASSRFRQGPENTEAFF. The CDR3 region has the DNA TGTGCCAGCAGCCGATTCCGACAGGGGCCAGAGAACACTGAAGCTTTCTTT.

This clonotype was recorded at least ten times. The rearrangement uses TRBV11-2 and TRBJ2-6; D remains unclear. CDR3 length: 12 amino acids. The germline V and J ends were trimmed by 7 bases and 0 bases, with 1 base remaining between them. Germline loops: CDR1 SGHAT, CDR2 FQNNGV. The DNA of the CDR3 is TGTGCCAGCAACTCTGGGGCCAACGTCCTGACTTTC. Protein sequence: CASNSGANVLTF.

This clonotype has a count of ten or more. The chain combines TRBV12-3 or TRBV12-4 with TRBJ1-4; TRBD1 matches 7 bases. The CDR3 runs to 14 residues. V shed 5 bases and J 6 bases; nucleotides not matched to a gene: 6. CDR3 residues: CASSRDSHHEKLFF. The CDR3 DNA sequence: TGTGCCAGCAGTCGGGACAGCCATCATGAAAAACTGTTTTTT.

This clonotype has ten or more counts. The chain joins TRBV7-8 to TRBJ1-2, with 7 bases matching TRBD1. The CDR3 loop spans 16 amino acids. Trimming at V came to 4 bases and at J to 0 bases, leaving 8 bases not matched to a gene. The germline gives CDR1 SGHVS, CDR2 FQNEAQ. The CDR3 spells CASSSYRGLANYGYTF. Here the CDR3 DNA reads TGTGCCAGCAGCTCCTACAGGGGTTTAGCTAACTATGGCTACACCTTC.

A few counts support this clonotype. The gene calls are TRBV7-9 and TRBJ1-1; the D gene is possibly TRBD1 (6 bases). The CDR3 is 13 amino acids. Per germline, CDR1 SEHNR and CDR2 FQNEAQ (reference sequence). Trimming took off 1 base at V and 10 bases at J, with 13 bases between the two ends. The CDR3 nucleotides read TGTGCCAGCAGCTTAGTAGTTCCCAGGGGAGCTTTCTTT. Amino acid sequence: CASSLVVPRGAFF.

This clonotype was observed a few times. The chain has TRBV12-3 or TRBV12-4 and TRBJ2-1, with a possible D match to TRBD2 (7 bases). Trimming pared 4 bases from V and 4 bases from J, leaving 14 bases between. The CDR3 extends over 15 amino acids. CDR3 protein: CASSYEGGIYNEQFF. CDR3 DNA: TGTGCCAGCAGTTACGAGGGGGGGATTTACAATGAGCAGTTCTTC.

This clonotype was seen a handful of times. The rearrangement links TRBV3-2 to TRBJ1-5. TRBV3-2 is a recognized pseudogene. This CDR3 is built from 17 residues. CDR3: CASSPIKGFRSNQPQHF. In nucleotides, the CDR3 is TGTGCCAGCAGCCCTATAAAAGGGTTTCGCAGCAATCAGCCCCAGCATTTT.

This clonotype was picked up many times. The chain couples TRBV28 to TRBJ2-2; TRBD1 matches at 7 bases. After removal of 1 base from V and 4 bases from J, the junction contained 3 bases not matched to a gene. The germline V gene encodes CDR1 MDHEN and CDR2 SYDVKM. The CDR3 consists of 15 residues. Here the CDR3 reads CASSLFGTATGELFF. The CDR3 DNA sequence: TGTGCCAGCAGTTTATTTGGGACAGCCACCGGGGAGCTGTTTTTT.

Here the CDR3 reads CASRDQPNTGELFF. DNA of the CDR3: TGTGCCAGCAGGGACCAACCGAACACCGGGGAGCTGTTTTTT. V usage is TRBV7-9 and J usage is TRBJ2-2; D is uncertain. Per germline, CDR1 SEHNR and CDR2 FQNEAQ (reference sequence). V was trimmed by 6 bases and J by 0 bases, leaving 8 bases between them. CDR3 size: 14 residues. Looking up the rest from reference TRBV7-9 and TRBJ2-2 gives the full variable domain: DTGVSQNPRHKITKRGQNVTFRCDPISEHNRLYWYRQTLGQGPEFLTYFQNEAQLEKSRLLSDRFSAERPKGSFSTLEIQRTEQGDSAMYLCASRDQPNTGELFFGEGSRLTVL.

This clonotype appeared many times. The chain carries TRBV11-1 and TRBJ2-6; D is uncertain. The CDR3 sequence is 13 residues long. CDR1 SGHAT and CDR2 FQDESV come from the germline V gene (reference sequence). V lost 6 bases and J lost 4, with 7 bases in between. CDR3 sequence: CASSHRGANVLTF. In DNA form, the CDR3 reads TGTGCCAGCAGTCATCGGGGGGCCAACGTCCTGACTTTC.

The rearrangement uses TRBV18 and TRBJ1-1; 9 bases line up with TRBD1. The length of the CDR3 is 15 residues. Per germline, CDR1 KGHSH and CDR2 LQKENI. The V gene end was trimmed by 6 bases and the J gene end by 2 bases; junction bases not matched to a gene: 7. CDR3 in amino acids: CASSFQTGGNTEAFF. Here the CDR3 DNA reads TGTGCCAGCTCGTTTCAAACAGGGGGCAACACTGAAGCTTTCTTT.

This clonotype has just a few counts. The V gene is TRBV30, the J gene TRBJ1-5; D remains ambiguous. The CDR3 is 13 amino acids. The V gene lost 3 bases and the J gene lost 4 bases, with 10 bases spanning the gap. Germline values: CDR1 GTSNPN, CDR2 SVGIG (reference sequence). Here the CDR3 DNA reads TGTGCCTGGAGAGGGAGACTTAATCAGCCCCAGCATTTT. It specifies CAWRGRLNQPQHF.

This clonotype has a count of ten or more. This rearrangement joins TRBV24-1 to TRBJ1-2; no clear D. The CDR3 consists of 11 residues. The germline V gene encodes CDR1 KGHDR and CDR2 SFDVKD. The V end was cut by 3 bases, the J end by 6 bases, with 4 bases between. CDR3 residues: CATSDADGYTF. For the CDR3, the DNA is TGTGCCACCAGTGATGCAGATGGCTACACCTTC.

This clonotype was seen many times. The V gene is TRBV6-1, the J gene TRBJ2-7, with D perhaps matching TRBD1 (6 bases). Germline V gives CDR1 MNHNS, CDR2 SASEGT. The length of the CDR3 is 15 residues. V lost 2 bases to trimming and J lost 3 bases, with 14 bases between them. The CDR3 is CASSESPGAHYEQYF. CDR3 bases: TGTGCCAGCAGTGAAAGCCCAGGGGCCCACTACGAGCAGTACTTC.

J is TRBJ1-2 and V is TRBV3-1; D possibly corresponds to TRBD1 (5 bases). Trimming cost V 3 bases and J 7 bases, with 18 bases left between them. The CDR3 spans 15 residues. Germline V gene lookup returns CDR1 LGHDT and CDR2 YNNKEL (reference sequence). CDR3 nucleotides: TGTGCCAGCAGCCACCAAGACGGTGGGGGGACTGGCTACACCTTC. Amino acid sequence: CASSHQDGGGTGYTF.

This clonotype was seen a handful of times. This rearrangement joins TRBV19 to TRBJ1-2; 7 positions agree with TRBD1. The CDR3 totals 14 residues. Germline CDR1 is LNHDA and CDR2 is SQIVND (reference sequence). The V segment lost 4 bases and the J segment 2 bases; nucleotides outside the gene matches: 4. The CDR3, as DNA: TGTGCCAGTAGTAAGGTGGACAGGAACTATGGCTACACCTTC. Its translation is CASSKVDRNYGYTF. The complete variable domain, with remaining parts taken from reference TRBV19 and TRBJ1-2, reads DGGITQSPKYLFRKEGQNVTLSCEQNLNHDAMYWYRQDPGQGLRLIYYSQIVNDFQKGDIAEGYSVSREKKESFPLTVTSAQKNPTAFYLCASSKVDRNYGYTFGSGTRLTVV.

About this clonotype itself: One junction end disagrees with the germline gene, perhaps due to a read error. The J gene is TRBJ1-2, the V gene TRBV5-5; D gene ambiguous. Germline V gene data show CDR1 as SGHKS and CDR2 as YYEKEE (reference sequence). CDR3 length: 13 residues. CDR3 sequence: CACSQGMGYGYTF. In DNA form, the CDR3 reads TGTGCCTGCAGCCAAGGGATGGGGTATGGCTACACCTTC.

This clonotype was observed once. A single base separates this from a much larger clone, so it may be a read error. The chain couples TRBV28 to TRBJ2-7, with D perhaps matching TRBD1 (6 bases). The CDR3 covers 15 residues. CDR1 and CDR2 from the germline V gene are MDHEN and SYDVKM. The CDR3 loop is CASSLSQGHSYKQYF. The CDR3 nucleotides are TGTGCCAGCAGTTTATCTCAGGGGCACTCCTACAAGCAGTACTTC. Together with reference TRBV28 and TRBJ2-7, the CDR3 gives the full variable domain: DVKVTQSSRYLVKRTGEKVFLECVQDMDHENMFWYRQDPGLGLRLIYFSYDVKMKEKGDIPEGYSVSREKKERFSLILESASTNQTSMYLCASSLSQGHSYKQYFGPGTRLTVT.